This entry is about one T cell receptor (beta chain). This sample is part of a study of T cell responses to AZD1222 COVID-19 vaccine. The CDR3 contains 15 residues. The V and J ends lost 7 bases and 3 bases respectively, with 16 bases between them. Looked up from germline, CDR1 is SGHTA and CDR2 is FQGNSA. Generated by immunoSEQ multiplex PCR, the TCRdb table keeps only in-frame clones and is missing some. The table has some 86,000 clones, 90% seen once. The V call is TRBV7-2, the J call TRBJ1-5; D is perhaps TRBD1 (5 bases). The material was peripheral blood, obtained 28 days after the second AZD1222 dose. The sequence was collected from an adult who received the AZD1222 COVID-19 vaccine. CDR3 amino acids: CASTFGGDHNQPQHF. The CDR3 coding sequence is TGTGCCAGCACCTTCGGGGGGGACCACAATCAGCCCCAGCATTTT.